The present TCR beta chain was sequenced within a study of vaccination and CD4 T cells after COVID-19. The wider study: Once diagnosed, patients had post-COVID samples drawn a median roughly 110 days later (range 35 to 161).

This clonotype was counted between two and nine times. Its specificity is unknown. Sequence data for DNA of cultured CD4+ T cells were generated by the Oncomine TCR Beta short-read assay. The authors extracted genomic DNA from cultured CD4+ T cells. MiXCR, applied by TCRdb to the PCR reads, yields one record per CDR3 protein. The table shows about 15,000 distinct CDR3 sequences, with more than 35% occurring only once. Study-wide findings and caveats: Median numbers of SARS-CoV-2-reactive clonotypes increased from 21 to 38 (not a significant change).

Treatment of the sample: approximately 9-day PBMC culture with coronavirus spike peptide pools or control peptides (ViraFEST assay). TCR sequencing followed the expansion of antigen-specific T cells with peptide pools in ViraFEST. The sequence was obtained from a human donor who had recovered from COVID-19. Sequencing used CD4+ T cells from blood, cultured in vitro, obtained before SARS-CoV-2 vaccination.

Written as DNA, the CDR3 is TGTGCCAGTAGAGTGATGGGGCAACTTTCAGATACGCAGTATTTT. It specifies CASRVMGQLSDTQYF. The rearrangement uses TRBV19 and TRBJ2-3; TRBD1 might be the D (5 bases). Deletions cut 6 bases from V and 4 bases from J, with 17 bases between. Per germline, CDR1 LNHDA and CDR2 SQIVND (reference sequence). CDR3 length equals 15 residues.